This T cell receptor (beta chain) comes out of a study of T cell repertoires in ileal Crohn's disease. Across the study: About half of patients got postoperative therapy: roughly 12 thiopurines, approximately 17 anti-TNF.

The germline V gene encodes CDR1 SQVTM and CDR2 ANQGSEA. The CDR3 has 12 residues. V lost 3 bases, J lost 4 bases, and 9 bases lay in between. Concerning this clone itself: Its cognate antigen is unknown.

Using immunoSEQ multiplex PCR, the repertoire was profiled, and TCRdb retains in-frame clones only, with some absent. The sample lists 13,000 to 15,000 clones; under 80% were seen once. Specified time point: inflamed ileum from the surgical specimen. General study points: All patients with clonality above 26.8% had endoscopic recurrence.

This clonotype was sampled from an adult with Crohn's disease. This chain joins TRBV29-1 and TRBJ1-1; a possible D gene is TRBD1 (5 bases). The material sequenced was ileal tissue. The CDR3 spells CSVDRARTEAFF. The CDR3 nucleotides are TGCAGCGTTGACAGGGCGCGCACTGAAGCTTTCTTT.